Listed below are T cell receptor beta chains from one sample, sequenced in a study of human T cells and chemical hapten exposure. Using its own MiXCR run on the RACE reads, TCRdb lists one record per CDR3 protein. The repertoire includes about 260,000 distinct CDR3 sequences, 7.5% to 9% of them detected once, and 2% to 2.5% sits in the top ten. This specimen was whole blood, taken in connection with sensitization to the hapten diphenylcyclopropenone (DPC). The receptors stem from a woman aged 35 to 49 with alopecia areata. Some clones in this sample may be carry-over from other donors' samples. CDR3s include the opening cysteine and the closing phenylalanine or tryptophan. A D gene is named only where the DNA matches it firmly. Expanded clones get a size class; other rows say once, few or many, or leave the size out.

J gene	V gene	D gene	clone size	CDR3 DNA	CDR3 protein
TRBJ1-1	TRBV10-2	TRBD1	.	TGCGCCAGTAGGACAGGGGGTACAATGAACACTGAAGCTTTCTTT	CASRTGGTMNTEAFF
TRBJ2-6	TRBV10-3	.	many	TGTGCCATCAGTGAGCCCACACGTACTGGGGCCAACGTCCTGACTTTC	CAISEPTRTGANVLTF
TRBJ2-3	TRBV20-1	TRBD1	few	TGCAGTGCTAACCAGGGACAGGGGATTCCCGGAGCGCAGTATTTT	CSANQGQGIPGAQYF
TRBJ2-3	TRBV7-2	.	many	TGTGCCAGCAGCTTGGACAGAGCGTCCACAGATACGCAGTATTTT	CASSLDRASTDTQYF
TRBJ2-3	TRBV9	TRBD2	few	TGTGCCAGCAGCCCGGGACTAGCGGGAGTCGCAGATACGCAGTATTTT	CASSPGLAGVADTQYF
TRBJ2-3	TRBV12-3/TRBV12-4	.	few	TGTGCCAGCACCGCCCGGGGAGCGAGCACAGATACGCAGTATTTT	CASTARGASTDTQYF
TRBJ1-3	TRBV27	.	.	TGTGCCAGCCGCGACAGCACTACTGGAAACACCATATATTTT	CASRDSTTGNTIYF
TRBJ1-4	TRBV4-1	.	many	TGCGCCAGCAGCCAGGGCAGGGGAGGTGAAAAACTGTTTTTT	CASSQGRGGEKLFF
TRBJ1-6	TRBV15	.	many	TGTGCCACCAGCAGAGGGTTTACAGAGCTTAATTCACCCCTCCACTTT	CATSRGFTELNSPLHF
TRBJ2-1	TRBV18	TRBD1	few	TGTGCCAGCTCACTCCCACAGGGGACCTACAATGAGCAGTTCTTC	CASSLPQGTYNEQFF
TRBJ1-4	TRBV6-5	TRBD1	few	TGTGCCAGCAGTTACATAACAGGGGGCCGGGAAAAACTGTTTTTT	CASSYITGGREKLFF
TRBJ1-1	TRBV7-9	.	.	TGTGCCAGCAGCTTTGTGTACACTGAAGCTTTCTTT	CASSFVYTEAFF
TRBJ2-7	TRBV20-1	.	few	TGCAGTGCTATGCCCCAGCAGGTTAGGAACGAGCAGTACTTC	CSAMPQQVRNEQYF
TRBJ1-5	TRBV29-1	.	.	TGCAGCGTTTTGTGGGGCAATCAGCCCCAGCATTTT	CSVLWGNQPQHF
TRBJ2-2	TRBV6-5	.	few	TGTGCCAGCAGTCCTTCGACAGACACCGGGGAGCTGTTTTTT	CASSPSTDTGELFF